Reported below is one T cell receptor beta chain. The antigen it recognizes is unknown. Per-base qualities were not stored, and no clone one base away is much larger. TCRbeta CDR3 regions were amplified from genomic DNA using the immunoSEQ Assay, a bias-controlled multiplex PCR. From the authors' description of their analysis: Nucleated cell counts per sample were estimated from amplification of reference gene primers within the assay. Sequence reads were collapsed and filtered to measure the absolute abundance of every unique TCRbeta CDR3 rearrangement. For each sample, productive Simpson clonality was calculated as the square root of Simpson's diversity index across productive rearrangements. TCRdb provides this immuneACCESS table in a form limited to in-frame rearrangements. Some clones are lacking; in checked studies, under half of them reflect an unresolved V gene, and why the rest are absent is not known. V and J calls and clone size are as listed in that table; D and trimming were resolved from the DNA. The sample includes fewer than 60,000 clones, with around 80% observed a single time. The ten most abundant clones make up roughly a quarter of the sample.

The data stem from a study of blood T cell repertoires in COVID-19 (dated by TCRdb to 2020 to 2022). Some background on the complete study: Collaborator samples came from the United States, Italy and Spain and covered acute and convalescent phases of COVID-19. The samples were drawn from the first 160 participants of the ongoing ImmuneRACE study and from 1,254 subjects provided by 6 global collaborators. A de-identified subject ID, COVID-19 status, age in years and sex were almost always included in the sample metadata. The dataset comprised deeply sampled blood TCRbeta repertoires from subjects exposed to, actively infected with, or recovered from COVID-19. Where available, HLA class I and class II types were obtained from metadata supplied by the sample provider rather than from assay-based typing. The material from the prospective study consisted of cDNA or gDNA derived from T cells, B-cell-depleted T cells, or PBMCs. A freely available public database, intended as a resource for researchers studying the immune response to SARS-CoV-2, is where the repertoires were released.

Study-wide findings and limitations: Clinical and demographic metadata were provided uncurated, with the amount varying by source and participant.

V is shortened by 6 bases, J by 6 bases, and the region joining them spans 11 bases. From cysteine to phenylalanine, the CDR3 is 13 amino acids long. The sequence is cut down to CDR3 DNA, 39 bases in frame from base 1. The germline V gene (reference sequence) gives CDR1 as MNHEY and CDR2 as SMNVEV. In Seattle, one collaborating source enrolled patients while the infection was active and tracked those patients longitudinally over the course of disease. Collaborating institutions collected whole blood in K2EDTA tubes following their own protocols. Collaborator samples were shipped for TCRbeta analysis as frozen whole blood, isolated PBMCs, or DNA extracted from either sample type.

The chain is made from TRBV27 and TRBJ2-2; the D segment could be TRBD2, given 6 matching bases. The source of this sequence is a woman older than 75 with COVID-19, enrolled during active disease. Specimen: peripheral blood. The CDR3 in this case is CASRPTRSGELFF. The DNA reads as follows: TGTGCCAGCAGGCCGACTAGGTCCGGGGAGCTGTTTTTT.